This TCR beta chain was sequenced for a study of metastatic and nonmetastatic thyroid tumors. Study-level information: Both malignant and benign thyroid patients supplied peripheral blood and tumor or nodule tissue samples, across which the repertoires of these patients were then compared.

TCRdb re-called the PCR reads via MiXCR. Of some 52,000 clones in the sample, about a sixth are singletons; the top ten hold about 3%. Patients had received no treatment of any kind before thyroid surgery. This clone showed up many times. Germline V gives CDR1 PRHDT, CDR2 FYEKMQ (reference sequence). V lost 0 bases, J lost 0 bases, and 9 bases lay in between. The CDR3 is 16 amino acids. This receptor was obtained from a female donor with papillary thyroid cancer or a benign thyroid nodule (not recorded which). Some clones in this sample may be carry-over from other donors' samples. V gene TRBV13 combines with J gene TRBJ2-1, with D tentatively TRBD2 (5 bases). The sample comprised blood. The chain's CDR3 is CASSLGYGLSYNEQFF. The CDR3 DNA is TGTGCCAGCAGCTTAGGTTACGGACTCTCCTACAATGAGCAGTTCTTC.